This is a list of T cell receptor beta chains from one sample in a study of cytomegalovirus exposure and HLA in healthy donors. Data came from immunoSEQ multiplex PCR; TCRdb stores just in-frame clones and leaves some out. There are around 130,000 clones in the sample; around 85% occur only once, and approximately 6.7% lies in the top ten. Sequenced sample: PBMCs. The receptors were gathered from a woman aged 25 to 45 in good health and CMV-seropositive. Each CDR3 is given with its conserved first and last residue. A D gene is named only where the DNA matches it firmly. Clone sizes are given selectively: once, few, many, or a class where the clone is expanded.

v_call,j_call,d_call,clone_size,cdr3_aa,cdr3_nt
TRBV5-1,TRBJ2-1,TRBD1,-,CASRPRTGFDEQFF,TGCGCCAGCAGACCTAGGACAGGCTTTGATGAGCAGTTCTTC
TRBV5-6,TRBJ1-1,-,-,CASSSEFRGLNTEAFF,TGTGCCAGCAGCTCAGAATTCAGGGGCCTGAACACTGAAGCTTTCTTT
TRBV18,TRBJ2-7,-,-,CASSPPSSYEQYF,TGTGCCAGCTCACCACCTAGTTCCTACGAGCAGTACTTC
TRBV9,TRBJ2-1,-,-,CASSVEQGREQFF,TGTGCCAGCAGCGTAGAGCAGGGCAGGGAGCAGTTCTTC
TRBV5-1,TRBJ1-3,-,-,CANSLVGAVTGNTIYF,TGCGCCAACAGCTTGGTGGGGGCCGTGACTGGAAACACCATATATTTT
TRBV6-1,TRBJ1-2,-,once,CAGGGFYGYTF,TGTGCCGGGGGGGGGTTTTATGGCTACACCTTC
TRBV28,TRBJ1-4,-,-,CASRRGANEKLFF,TGTGCCAGCCGCCGGGGGGCTAATGAAAAACTGTTTTTT
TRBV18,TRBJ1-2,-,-,CASSPNSLRAVSYGYTF,TGTGCCAGCTCACCAAACTCGTTGCGGGCGGTGAGCTATGGCTACACCTTC
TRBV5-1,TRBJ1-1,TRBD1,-,CASSNQGESTEAFF,TGCGCCAGCAGCAACCAGGGGGAAAGCACTGAAGCTTTCTTT
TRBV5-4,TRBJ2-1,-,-,CASSSLTRSSYNEQFF,TGTGCCAGCAGCTCCCTTACAAGGAGCTCCTACAATGAGCAGTTCTTC
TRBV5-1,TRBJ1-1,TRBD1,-,CASSFDRGNTEAFF,TGCGCCAGCAGCTTCGACAGGGGAAACACTGAAGCTTTCTTT
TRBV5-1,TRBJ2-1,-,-,CASSSLGTTYNEQFF,TGCGCCAGCAGCTCCCTCGGGACAACCTACAATGAGCAGTTCTTC
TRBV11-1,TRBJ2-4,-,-,CASSLNSAKNIQYF,TGTGCCAGCAGCTTAAACTCAGCCAAAAACATTCAGTACTTC
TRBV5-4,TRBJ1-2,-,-,CASSSPVGGRYGYTF,TGTGCCAGCAGCTCGCCTGTCGGGGGGAGGTATGGCTACACCTTC
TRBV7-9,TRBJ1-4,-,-,CASSFAGGANEKLFF,TGTGCCAGCAGCTTCGCGGGAGGGGCTAATGAAAAACTGTTTTTT
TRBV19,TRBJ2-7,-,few,CASSAIPARSYEQYF,TGTGCCAGTAGTGCCATCCCGGCGAGGTCCTACGAGCAGTACTTC
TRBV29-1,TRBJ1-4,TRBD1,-,CSVVQTGVEKLFF,TGCAGCGTTGTTCAGACAGGGGTAGAAAAACTGTTTTTT
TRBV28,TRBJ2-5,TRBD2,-,CASSLIGRGETQYF,TGTGCCAGCAGTTTAATAGGGCGGGGGGAGACCCAGTACTTC
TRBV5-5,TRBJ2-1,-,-,CASSLVTTYNEQFF,TGTGCCAGCAGCTTGGTTACAACCTACAATGAGCAGTTCTTC
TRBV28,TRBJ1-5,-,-,CASTFSGGPQHF,TGTGCCAGCACCTTTTCCGGGGGGCCCCAGCATTTT
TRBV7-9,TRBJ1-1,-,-,CASSSTHGEAFF,TGTGCCAGCAGCTCCACCCACGGGGAAGCTTTCTTT
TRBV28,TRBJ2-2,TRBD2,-,CASSLAGDTGELFF,TGTGCCAGCAGCCTAGCGGGAGACACCGGGGAGCTGTTTTTT
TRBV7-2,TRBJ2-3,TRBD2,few,CASSLVAGASDTQYF,TGTGCCAGCAGCTTAGTAGCGGGAGCATCAGATACGCAGTATTTT
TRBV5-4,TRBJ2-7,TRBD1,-,CASSLQGQGNYEQYF,TGTGCCAGCAGCTTGCAGGGACAGGGGAACTACGAGCAGTACTTC
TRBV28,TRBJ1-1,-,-,CASSLQGPEAFF,TGTGCCAGCAGTTTACAGGGCCCTGAAGCTTTCTTT
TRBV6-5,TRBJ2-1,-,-,CASSGTYNEQFF,TGTGCCAGCTCCGGTACCTACAATGAGCAGTTCTTC
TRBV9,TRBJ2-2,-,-,CASSVRGTYNTGELFF,TGTGCCAGCAGCGTTCGGGGGACTTACAACACCGGGGAGCTGTTTTTT
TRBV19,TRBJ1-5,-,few,CASNMRAQWGNQPQHF,TGTGCCAGTAATATGAGGGCTCAATGGGGCAATCAGCCCCAGCATTTT
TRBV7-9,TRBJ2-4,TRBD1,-,CSSRDRGDIQYF,TGTTCCAGCCGGGACAGGGGTGACATTCAGTACTTC
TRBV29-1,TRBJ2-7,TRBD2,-,CSVPGLGGKEQYF,TGCAGCGTCCCGGGACTAGGAGGGAAGGAGCAGTACTTC
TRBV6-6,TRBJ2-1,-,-,CASRGGQGGSYNEQFF,TGTGCCAGCAGGGGGGGCCAGGGGGGCTCCTACAATGAGCAGTTCTTC
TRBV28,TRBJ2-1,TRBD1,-,CASSLWDRVYNEQFF,TGTGCCAGCAGTTTGTGGGACAGGGTTTACAATGAGCAGTTCTTC
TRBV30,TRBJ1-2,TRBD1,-,CAWGQGPSYGYTF,TGTGCCTGGGGACAGGGGCCTTCCTATGGCTACACCTTC
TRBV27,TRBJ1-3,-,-,CASSLRRAGNTIYF,TGTGCCAGCAGTTTAAGGAGGGCTGGAAACACCATATATTTT
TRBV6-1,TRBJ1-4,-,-,CASSEMASTQEKLFF,TGTGCCAGCAGTGAAATGGCTTCCACGCAGGAAAAACTGTTTTTT
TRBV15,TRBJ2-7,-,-,CATSRRGLEQYF,TGTGCCACCAGCCGAAGGGGACTCGAGCAGTACTTC
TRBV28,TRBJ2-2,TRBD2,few,CASRGAGGQNTGELFF,TGTGCCAGCAGGGGGGCGGGAGGACAGAACACCGGGGAGCTGTTTTTT
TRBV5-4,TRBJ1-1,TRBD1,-,CASSWAGTVNTEAFF,TGTGCCAGCAGTTGGGCAGGGACAGTAAACACTGAAGCTTTCTTT
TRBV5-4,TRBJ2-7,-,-,CASGHPWGVYEQYF,TGTGCCAGCGGCCACCCGTGGGGGGTCTACGAGCAGTACTTC
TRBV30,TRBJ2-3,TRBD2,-,CAWTLAGAARRWYF,TGTGCCTGGACCCTAGCGGGAGCCGCCCGAAGGTGGTATTTT
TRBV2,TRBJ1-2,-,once,CASSAVQGSYTF,TGTGCCAGCAGTGCGGTCCAGGGGAGCTACACCTTC
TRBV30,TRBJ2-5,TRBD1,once,CAWSVGQQETQYF,TGTGCCTGGAGTGTGGGACAGCAAGAGACCCAGTACTTC
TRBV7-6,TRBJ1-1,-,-,CASSWRGGLYTEAFF,TGTGCCAGCAGCTGGCGGGGGGGCCTTTACACTGAAGCTTTCTTT
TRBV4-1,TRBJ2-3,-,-,CASSQGAFGLDTQYF,TGCGCCAGCAGCCAAGGTGCCTTTGGACTAGATACGCAGTATTTT
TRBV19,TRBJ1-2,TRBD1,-,CASSPRQGAAGYTF,TGTGCCAGTAGTCCGCGACAGGGGGCTGCTGGCTACACCTTC
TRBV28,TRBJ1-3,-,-,CASSVTGLSGNTIYF,TGTGCCAGCAGTGTAACAGGCCTCTCTGGAAACACCATATATTTT
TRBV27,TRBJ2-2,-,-,CASGLHNTGELFF,TGTGCCAGCGGCCTTCATAACACCGGGGAGCTGTTTTTT
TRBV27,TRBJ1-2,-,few,CASSFPGGYGYTF,TGTGCCAGCAGTTTCCCAGGCGGGTATGGCTACACCTTC
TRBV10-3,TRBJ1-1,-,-,CAISLAGTPEAFF,TGTGCCATCAGCCTAGCCGGGACTCCTGAAGCTTTCTTT
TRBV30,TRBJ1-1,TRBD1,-,CAWSLGTGNTEAFF,TGTGCCTGGAGTCTCGGGACAGGGAACACTGAAGCTTTCTTT
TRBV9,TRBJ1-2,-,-,CASSADTLNYGYTF,TGTGCCAGCAGCGCGGACACCCTTAACTATGGCTACACCTTC
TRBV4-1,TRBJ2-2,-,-,CASSQEGRGAGELFF,TGCGCCAGCAGCCAAGAGGGCAGGGGGGCCGGGGAGCTGTTTTTT
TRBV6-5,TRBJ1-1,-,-,CASSYPQGTEAFF,TGTGCCAGCAGTTACCCTCAGGGGACTGAAGCTTTCTTT
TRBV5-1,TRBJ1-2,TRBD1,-,CASSSPDRADYGYTF,TGCGCCAGCAGCTCCCCGGACAGGGCGGACTATGGCTACACCTTC